A single sample gave rise to the 12 T cell receptor beta chains below, sequenced in a study of cytomegalovirus exposure and HLA in healthy donors. With 60 Vbeta and 13 Jbeta primers, the PCR was carried out. The data were produced by immunoSEQ multiplex PCR, yet TCRdb's version contains in-frame clones alone and is incomplete. The table lists 150,000 to 200,000 clones, 60% to 80% of them singletons. The sequenced material came from PBMCs. The origin of the receptors is a man aged 50 to 59 in good health and CMV-seropositive.

V is TRBV27 and J is TRBJ2-3, with a tentative D call TRBD1 (6 bases). V lost 6 bases, J lost 2 bases, and 9 bases lay in between. The CDR3 spans 13 residues. Germline CDR1 and CDR2: MNHEY and SMNVEV (reference sequence). The CDR3 region is CASRRGFTDTQYF. The CDR3, as DNA: TGTGCCAGCAGGAGGGGGTTCACAGATACGCAGTATTTT.

The chain uses TRBV5-1 and TRBJ1-2, with 7 bases that match TRBD1. The CDR3 is 14 residues long. After removal of 4 bases from V and 8 bases from J, the junction contained 11 bases not matched to a gene. CDR1 and CDR2 (germline): SGHRS, YFSETQ. The CDR3 DNA reads TGCGCCAGCAGCCCGGGGACAGTCCCTAGAGGCTACACCTTC. As protein: CASSPGTVPRGYTF.

This clone occurred a few times. The chain uses TRBV18 and TRBJ1-3; D not certain. The CDR3 runs to 14 residues. CDR1 and CDR2 from the germline V gene are KGHSH and LQKENI. V was shortened by 3 bases and J by 8 bases, with 14 bases between the two germline ends. This CDR3 reads CASSPAANRDTIYF. CDR3 DNA sequence: TGTGCCAGCTCACCCGCGGCGAACCGGGACACCATATATTTT.

The CDR3 nucleotides read TGCGCCAGCAGCTCAAACGAACAGGGGGCTAATGAAAAACTGTTTTTT. It encodes CASSSNEQGANEKLFF. This chain connects TRBV5-1 to TRBJ1-4; 8 nucleotides align to TRBD1. This CDR3 spans 16 amino acids. The germline V gene has CDR1 SGHRS and CDR2 YFSETQ. J lost 3 bases, V lost 3 bases, and 7 bases had no gene match.

The genes are TRBV5-6 and TRBJ2-5, with D maybe TRBD2 (5 bases). The CDR3 covers 13 residues. V dropped 6 bases and J dropped 7 bases, with 16 bases sitting between them. Germline V lookup: CDR1 SGHDT, CDR2 YYEEEE. The chain's CDR3 is CASTEGTSGTQYF. CDR3 in DNA: TGTGCCAGCACAGAGGGTACTTCCGGGACCCAGTACTTC. Looking up the rest from reference TRBV5-6 and TRBJ2-5 gives the full variable domain: DAGVTQSPTHLIKTRGQQVTLRCSPKSGHDTVSWYQQALGQGPQFIFQYYEEEERQRGNFPDRFSGHQFPNYSSELNVNALLLGDSALYLCASTEGTSGTQYFGPGTRLLVL.

The chain combines TRBV5-8 with TRBJ2-4, with D possibly being TRBD2 (5 bases). Germline CDR1 SGHTS, CDR2 YDEGEE. This CDR3 spans 17 amino acids. V shed 1 base and J shed 3 bases, with 17 bases lying between them. The DNA for the CDR3 is TGTGCCAGCAGCTTGCTTTTTGGGGAGTCGAGCAAAAACATTCAGTACTTC. Amino acid sequence: CASSLLFGESSKNIQYF. The full variable domain, completed using reference TRBV5-8 and TRBJ2-4, is EAGVTQSPTHLIKTRGQQATLRCSPISGHTSVYWYQQALGLGLQFLLWYDEGEERNRGNFPPRFSGRQFPNYSSELNVNALELEDSALYLCASSLLFGESSKNIQYFGAGTRLSVL.

The chain has TRBV2 and TRBJ1-1; 8 nucleotides match TRBD1. Unmatched junction bases numbered 6, after V lost 3 bases and J lost 3 bases. Germline values: CDR1 SNHLY, CDR2 FYNNEI. CDR3 size: 15 residues. The CDR3 loop is CASSDATGAYTEAFF. DNA for the CDR3: TGTGCCAGCAGTGATGCGACAGGGGCGTACACTGAAGCTTTCTTT.

This clone has only a few counts. CDR3 loop: CASSPDSGPYEQYF. The CDR3 DNA reads as TGCGCCAGCAGCCCGGACTCAGGACCCTACGAGCAGTACTTC. This chain connects TRBV4-3 to TRBJ2-7; D perhaps matches TRBD2 (5 bases). Germline V gene sequence: CDR1 LGHNA, CDR2 YSLEER. V dropped 4 bases and J dropped 2 bases, with 12 bases sitting between them. This CDR3 contains 14 residues.

V usage is TRBV6-1 and J usage is TRBJ2-7; 10 nucleotides match TRBD2. The germline CDR1 and CDR2 sequences are MNHNS and SASEGT. The V and J ends lost 7 bases and 2 bases, in that order; junction bases with no gene match: 5. The CDR3 has 14 residues. CDR3 loop: CASTWTSGPYEQYV. CDR3 in DNA: TGTGCCAGCACTTGGACTAGCGGACCCTACGAGCAGTACGTC.

The chain is built from TRBV6-4 and TRBJ1-1; D may be TRBD1 (5 bases). The CDR3 is made up of 13 amino acids. CDR1 MRHNA and CDR2 SNTAGT come from the germline V gene. V gave up 3 bases and J gave up 2 bases, with 7 bases separating them. Here the CDR3 DNA reads TGTGCCAGCAGTGAAGGGGTAAACACTGAAGCTTTCTTT. As protein: CASSEGVNTEAFF.

V is TRBV27 and J is TRBJ1-1; no reliable D call. Per the germline V gene, CDR1 is MNHEY and CDR2 is SMNVEV (reference sequence). The length of the CDR3 is 13 residues. V lost 0 bases to trimming and J lost 11 bases, with 13 bases between them. The CDR3 nucleotides read TGTGCCAGCAGTTTATCGCCCAATTTCGGGGCTTTCTTT. This codes for CASSLSPNFGAFF.

The V call is TRBV6-5, the J call TRBJ1-1; no reliable D call. V lost 6 bases and J 4 bases, leaving 12 bases between the germline ends. Germline V gene data show CDR1 as MNHEY and CDR2 as SVGAGI. The CDR3 covers 13 residues. The CDR3: CASRRGMATEAFF. Written as DNA, the CDR3 is TGTGCCAGCAGACGGGGAATGGCCACTGAAGCTTTCTTT.